A single sample gave rise to the 10 T cell receptor beta chains below, sequenced in a study of blood T cells in healthy people across ages. Sample-barcoded 5' priming and a J-beta primer mix drove a second PCR of about 6 to 11 cycles. TCRdb processed the 5' RACE reads anew with MiXCR; each CDR3 protein has one entry. Of some 1.1 million distinct CDR3 sequences listed, around two fifths are singletons. Sequencing was carried out using blood. Receptors originate from a man between 18 and 29 years old in good health.

A single count supports this clonotype. The rearrangement joins TRBV5-1 to TRBJ1-2; perhaps TRBD1 as D (5 bases). The germline V gene encodes CDR1 SGHRS and CDR2 YFSETQ. This CDR3 region has 17 residues. Trimming cost V 0 bases and J 0 bases, with 15 bases left between them. CDR3 DNA sequence: TGCGCCAGCAGCTTGGAGGGGAGGGGTTGGTCTAACTATGGCTACACCTTC. It is translated as CASSLEGRGWSNYGYTF.

This clonotype was picked up a small number of times. V and J are TRBV6-2 or TRBV6-3 and TRBJ2-7; 7 nucleotides agree with TRBD1. V shed 5 bases, J shed 3 bases, and the junction held 10 bases outside the gene matches. The CDR3 has 15 residues. CDR1 and CDR2 from the germline V gene are MNHEY and SVGEGT. The DNA of the CDR3 is TGTGCCAGCAGTCCTGGACAGGTGAAACTCTACGAGCAGTACTTC. Translated: CASSPGQVKLYEQYF.

The rearrangement uses TRBV20-1 and TRBJ1-1; D not certain. Trimming pared 3 bases from V and 0 bases from J, leaving 8 bases between. The CDR3 covers 13 residues. CDR1 is DFQATT, CDR2 SNEGSKA, per germline (reference sequence). The CDR3 here is CSARKDLNTEAFF. The CDR3 DNA follows: TGCAGTGCTAGGAAGGACTTGAACACTGAAGCTTTCTTT.

This clonotype came up once. The chain links TRBV5-1 to TRBJ2-1; a weak D match, TRBD1 (6 bases). The CDR3 runs 15 residues. With 4 bases removed from V and 5 bases from J, the gap between germline ends came to 16 bases. Germline V lookup: CDR1 SGHRS, CDR2 YFSETQ. CDR3 nucleotide sequence: TGCGCCAGCAGCCCGCAGATCCGGACAGACAATGAGCAGTTCTTC. Translating it yields CASSPQIRTDNEQFF.

The chain joins TRBV5-5 to TRBJ2-3, with 9 bases identical to TRBD2. The germline CDR1 and CDR2 sequences are SGHKS and YYEKEE (reference sequence). The CDR3 sequence is 15 residues long. J gave up 6 bases and V 4 bases, and 9 bases lay outside the gene matches. The CDR3 coding sequence is TGTGCCAGCAGCACCGGGACTAGCTTTGAGGATACGCAGTATTTT. It translates to CASSTGTSFEDTQYF.

The chain uses TRBV2 and TRBJ2-1; possible D gene TRBD2, 5 bases. V shed 6 bases and J shed 2 bases, with 8 bases lying between them. Germline V gene sequence: CDR1 SNHLY, CDR2 FYNNEI. This CDR3 is 13 amino acids long. The CDR3 loop reads CASRREAYNEQFF. CDR3 bases: TGTGCCAGCAGGAGGGAAGCCTACAATGAGCAGTTCTTC.

This clonotype showed up just once. The rearrangement joins TRBV5-5 to TRBJ2-5; 11 nucleotides align to TRBD2. CDR1 and CDR2 (germline): SGHKS, YYEKEE (reference sequence). The V gene end was trimmed by 3 bases and the J gene end by 1 base; junction bases not matched to a gene: 8. The CDR3 loop spans 17 amino acids. The CDR3 spells CASSSWGSGGGQETQYF. DNA of the CDR3: TGTGCCAGCAGCTCGTGGGGTAGCGGGGGGGGCCAAGAGACCCAGTACTTC.

The genes are TRBV3-1 and TRBJ1-1; D gene unclear. The CDR3 contains 15 residues. The germline gives CDR1 LGHDT, CDR2 YNNKEL (reference sequence). The ends were cut back, 6 bases at V and 1 base at J, with 15 bases in the middle. CDR3 DNA: TGTGCCAGCAGAGACGACCGTTCCCCGAACACTGAAGCTTTCTTT. It yields the protein CASRDDRSPNTEAFF.

The chain joins TRBV6-1 to TRBJ1-2; D ambiguous. V was shortened by 3 bases and J by 5 bases, with 13 bases between the two germline ends. This CDR3 is built from 14 residues. Germline-derived CDR1 and CDR2 are MNHNS and SASEGT. The DNA of the CDR3 is TGTGCCAGCAGTGACTCCTCTCACGCATATGGCTACACCTTC. This gives the protein CASSDSSHAYGYTF.

The chain recombines TRBV12-3 or TRBV12-4 with TRBJ1-6, with D possibly being TRBD1 (5 bases). The V end was cut by 7 bases, the J end by 7 bases, with 17 bases between. The CDR3 covers 15 residues. This CDR3 is CASTQSGRTNSPLHF. CDR3 nucleotide sequence: TGTGCCAGCACCCAGTCGGGACGGACGAATTCACCCCTCCACTTT.